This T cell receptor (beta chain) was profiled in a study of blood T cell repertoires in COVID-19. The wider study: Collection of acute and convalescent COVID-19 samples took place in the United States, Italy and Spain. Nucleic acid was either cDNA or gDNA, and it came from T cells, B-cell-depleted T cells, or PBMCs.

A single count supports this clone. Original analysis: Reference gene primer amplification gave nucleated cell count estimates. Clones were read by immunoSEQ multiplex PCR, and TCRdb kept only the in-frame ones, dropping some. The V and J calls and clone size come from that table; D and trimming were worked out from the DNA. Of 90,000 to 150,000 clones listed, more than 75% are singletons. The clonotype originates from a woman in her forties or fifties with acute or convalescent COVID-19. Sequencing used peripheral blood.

CDR3 coding DNA: TGTGCCAGCAGCCCACCGGCGGGGATCCACGAGCAGTACTTC. Protein product: CASSPPAGIHEQYF. The chain combines TRBV7-2 with TRBJ2-7, with a tentative D call TRBD2 (6 bases). The CDR3 has 14 amino acids. Trimming took 5 bases from V and 5 from J, leaving 16 bases between them. Germline V lookup: CDR1 SGHTA, CDR2 FQGNSA.